The 22 T cell receptor beta chains listed next were all sequenced from one sample in a study of cytomegalovirus exposure and HLA in healthy donors. 60 Vbeta and 13 Jbeta primers were used in PCR. Clones were sequenced by immunoSEQ multiplex PCR, and TCRdb holds only the in-frame ones, with some missing. The data hold some 150,000 clones, with about 82% observed a single time. The sample consisted of PBMCs. The receptors here all came from a female donor in good health and CMV-seronegative.

Of note for this clone: A junction end diverges from the germline sequence, so it may reflect a read error. This chain links TRBV10-3 with TRBJ1-3; D call uncertain. The CDR3 is 13 residues long. CDR1 and CDR2 from the germline V gene are ENHRY and SYGVKD. Here the CDR3 DNA reads TGTGCCATCAGTGGAGGCTCTGGAAACGCCATATATTTT. Translated: CAISGGSGNAIYF.

In its sample, this clone was seen once. The rearrangement joins TRBV4-3 to TRBJ1-1; 11 nucleotides align to TRBD1. Unmatched junction bases numbered 7, after V lost 0 bases and J lost 10 bases. The CDR3 is 15 amino acids. Germline V gene sequence: CDR1 LGHNA, CDR2 YSLEER. CDR3 in DNA: TGCGCCAGCAGCCAAGATCTAAGGGACAGGGGGGGAGCTTTCTTT. This gives the protein CASSQDLRDRGGAFF.

V and J are TRBV15 and TRBJ2-2; the D is unclear. This CDR3 region has 12 residues. Between the trimmed V and J ends, which lost 0 bases and 8 bases, there was a span of 4 bases. Germline CDR1 is LNHNV and CDR2 is YYDKDF (reference sequence). The CDR3 nucleotides are TGTGCCACCAGCAGAGAACTAGGGGAGCTGTTTTTT. Translation: CATSRELGELFF.

This clone was observed a few times. The V and J genes are TRBV4-3 and TRBJ1-2, with a possible D match to TRBD1 (5 bases). Germline V CDR1 and CDR2: LGHNA, YSLEER. This CDR3 spans 15 amino acids. Trimming removed 0 bases from V and 8 bases from J, with 16 bases in between. DNA of the CDR3: TGCGCCAGCAGCCAAGATTCGACAGTCTTGGCCGGCTACACCTTC. Translated, it gives CASSQDSTVLAGYTF.

The V call is TRBV15, the J call TRBJ2-7; perhaps TRBD1 as D (5 bases). CDR1 is LNHNV, CDR2 YYDKDF, per germline (reference sequence). This CDR3 is built from 14 residues. Trimming removed 5 bases at V and 5 bases at J, with 16 bases between. CDR3 DNA: TGTGCCACCAGCCTGGGGCTCAGGGCGGACGAGCAGTACTTC. This codes for CATSLGLRADEQYF.

This clone was seen only a few times. DNA of the CDR3: TGTGCCAGTAGATTAGCGGCCACGAACACCGGGGAGCTGTTTTTT. Protein sequence: CASRLAATNTGELFF. The rearrangement joins TRBV19 to TRBJ2-2; the D gene is possibly TRBD2 (6 bases). V lost 6 bases to trimming and J lost 0 bases, with 11 bases between them. This CDR3 is built from 15 residues. Germline V gene sequence: CDR1 LNHDA, CDR2 SQIVND (reference sequence).

V and J are TRBV30 and TRBJ1-2, with D perhaps TRBD1 (5 bases). V was cut by 0 bases and J by 8 bases, with 16 bases left in between. The CDR3 is made up of 14 amino acids. Germline CDR1 and CDR2: GTSNPN and SVGIG (reference sequence). The CDR3 reads CAWSVVGGVWGYTF. The DNA of the CDR3 is TGTGCCTGGAGTGTAGTGGGGGGGGTCTGGGGCTACACCTTC.

This chain joins TRBV5-1 and TRBJ1-1; a weak D match, TRBD1 (6 bases). The CDR3 is 15 amino acids. Germline-derived CDR1 and CDR2 are SGHRS and YFSETQ. V was trimmed by 0 bases and J by 2 bases, leaving 11 bases between them. The CDR3 DNA is TGCGCCAGCAGCTTGGTTCGGGGGGCAAACACTGAAGCTTTCTTT. This encodes CASSLVRGANTEAFF.

This chain connects TRBV5-1 to TRBJ1-1; D gene ambiguous. In germline, CDR1 is SGHRS, CDR2 YFSETQ. This CDR3 has 12 residues. Trimming cost V 4 bases and J 7 bases, with 11 bases left between them. In nucleotides, the CDR3 is TGCGCCAGCAGCCGAGACGAGGTTGAAGCTTTCTTT. Translating gives CASSRDEVEAFF.

This clone showed up just a few times. V usage is TRBV9 and J usage is TRBJ2-7; D might be TRBD2 (5 bases). CDR3 length equals 15 residues. Deletions cut 3 bases from V and 5 bases from J, with 18 bases between. CDR1 is SGDLS and CDR2 is YYNGEE in the germline V gene. Written as DNA, the CDR3 is TGTGCCAGCAGCGCCGGACCTCGGGAACCGGACGAGCAGTACTTC. It translates to CASSAGPREPDEQYF.

The chain carries TRBV7-3 and TRBJ2-5; D is perhaps TRBD2 (5 bases). Germline V gene lookup returns CDR1 SGHTA and CDR2 FQGTGA. The CDR3 spans 17 residues. Trimming left V 2 bases short and J 5 bases short, with 21 bases between. In DNA form, the CDR3 reads TGTGCCAGCAGCTTAGGGCAGCTAGCCGGGTTAAGGGAGACCCAGTACTTC. Amino acids: CASSLGQLAGLRETQYF.

The chain is built from TRBV15 and TRBJ2-3, with a possible D match to TRBD2 (6 bases). With 0 bases removed from V and 2 bases from J, the gap between germline ends came to 15 bases. The germline CDR1 and CDR2 sequences are LNHNV and YYDKDF (reference sequence). This CDR3 is built from 17 residues. The CDR3 region is CATSRDLGTSDTDTQYF. CDR3 nucleotides: TGTGCCACCAGCAGAGATCTAGGGACTTCCGACACAGATACGCAGTATTTT.

The chain couples TRBV6-4 to TRBJ2-3; TRBD2 aligns across 9 bases. This CDR3 contains 17 residues. V was clipped by 0 bases and J by 3 bases; unmatched bases: 7. Germline V gene lookup returns CDR1 MRHNA and CDR2 SNTAGT. The CDR3 DNA reads TGTGCCAGCAGTGACTCTACCGCGGGGGGGCTGACAGATACGCAGTATTTT. Protein product: CASSDSTAGGLTDTQYF.

This clone was seen more than once but under ten times. The rearrangement links TRBV5-8 to TRBJ2-6, with TRBD2 as a possible D gene (6 bases). The CDR3 spans 15 residues. Germline V gene lookup returns CDR1 SGHTS and CDR2 YDEGEE. V was trimmed by 5 bases and J by 4 bases, leaving 13 bases between them. The CDR3 reads CASRLRGTGANVLTF. CDR3 in DNA: TGTGCCAGCAGATTGCGGGGAACCGGGGCCAACGTCCTGACTTTC.

This clone was detected a few times. V gene TRBV30 combines with J gene TRBJ1-3, with a weak D call TRBD1 (6 bases). Germline lookup yields CDR1 GTSNPN and CDR2 SVGIG (reference sequence). This CDR3 region has 15 residues. The CDR3 region is CAYVGGGLSGNTIYF. The CDR3 nucleotides are TGTGCATATGTCGGCGGGGGGCTCTCTGGAAACACCATATATTTT. Full variable domain (outside the CDR3, taken from reference TRBV30 and TRBJ1-3): SQTIHQWPATLVQPVGSPLSLECTVEGTSNPNLYWYRQAAGRGLQLLFYSVGIGQISSEVPQNLSASRPQDRQFILSSKKLLLSDSGFYLCAYVGGGLSGNTIYFGEGSWLTVV.

J is TRBJ2-1 and V is TRBV30, with a possible D match to TRBD1 (6 bases). Germline CDR1 and CDR2: GTSNPN and SVGIG (reference sequence). The CDR3 covers 19 residues. Trimming removed 2 bases at V and 1 base at J, with 24 bases between. The CDR3 spells CAWSLSPTGSQRSYNEQFF. For the CDR3, the DNA is TGTGCCTGGAGTCTCTCCCCCACAGGGTCCCAAAGGTCCTACAATGAGCAGTTCTTC.

The CDR3 DNA is TGTGCCAGCAGCTTGGAGTCGACGGGAAGAAGCACAGATACGCAGTATTTT. Its translation is CASSLESTGRSTDTQYF. The J gene is TRBJ2-3, the V gene TRBV5-5, with D possibly TRBD2 on 5 matching bases. The CDR3 sequence is 17 residues long. V lost 0 bases and J lost 0, with 14 bases in between. Germline V CDR1 and CDR2: SGHKS, YYEKEE (reference sequence). Variable domain in full (rest from reference TRBV5-5 and TRBJ2-3): DAGVTQSPTHLIKTRGQQVTLRCSPISGHKSVSWYQQVLGQGPQFIFQYYEKEERGRGNFPDRFSARQFPNYSSELNVNALLLGDSALYLCASSLESTGRSTDTQYFGPGTRLTVL.

This chain links TRBV10-3 with TRBJ2-1; 9 nucleotides line up with TRBD2. Germline V lookup: CDR1 ENHRY, CDR2 SYGVKD. The trim removed 1 base at V and 10 bases at J, leaving 11 bases unmatched. CDR3 length: 16 residues. The CDR3 DNA follows: TGTGCCATCAGTGAGTTGGTAGCGGGAGAGGGAGGAGAGCAGTTCTTC. Translation: CAISELVAGEGGEQFF.

The chain couples TRBV29-1 to TRBJ1-1; 7 bases are a match to TRBD1. The germline gives CDR1 SQVTM, CDR2 ANQGSEA. There are 13 residues in the CDR3. Here the CDR3 DNA reads TGCAGGGTAGGGGGCGGGTCGAACACTGAAGCTTTCTTT. Translation: CRVGGGSNTEAFF.

This clone was counted between two and nine times. The chain uses TRBV4-3 and TRBJ2-3; D gene uncertain. The CDR3 consists of 13 residues. Germline loops: CDR1 LGHNA, CDR2 YSLEER. Trimming took 5 bases from V and 0 from J, leaving 6 bases between them. CDR3 amino acids: CASSRGSTDTQYF. The CDR3 nucleotides are TGCGCCAGCAGCAGAGGTAGCACAGATACGCAGTATTTT.

As DNA, the CDR3 is TGTGCCAGCAGCCAAAACGACAGGGCTGAAGCTTTCTTT. This gives the protein CASSQNDRAEAFF. This chain joins TRBV4-2 and TRBJ1-1, with TRBD1 identical over 7 bases. The CDR3 loop spans 13 amino acids. Trimming removed 2 bases from V and 6 bases from J; junction bases left unmatched: 3. The germline V gene encodes CDR1 LGHNA and CDR2 YNFKEQ.

In its sample, this clone was seen once. The chain employs TRBV11-1 and TRBJ2-7; D may be TRBD2 (6 bases). Germline CDR1 is SGHAT and CDR2 is FQDESV (reference sequence). The V end lost 5 bases, the J end lost 5 bases, and 16 bases lay between the germline ends. The CDR3 has 14 amino acids. The CDR3 here is CASSRAPGGDEQYF. The CDR3 bases are TGTGCCAGCAGCAGAGCACCCGGGGGAGACGAGCAGTACTTC.